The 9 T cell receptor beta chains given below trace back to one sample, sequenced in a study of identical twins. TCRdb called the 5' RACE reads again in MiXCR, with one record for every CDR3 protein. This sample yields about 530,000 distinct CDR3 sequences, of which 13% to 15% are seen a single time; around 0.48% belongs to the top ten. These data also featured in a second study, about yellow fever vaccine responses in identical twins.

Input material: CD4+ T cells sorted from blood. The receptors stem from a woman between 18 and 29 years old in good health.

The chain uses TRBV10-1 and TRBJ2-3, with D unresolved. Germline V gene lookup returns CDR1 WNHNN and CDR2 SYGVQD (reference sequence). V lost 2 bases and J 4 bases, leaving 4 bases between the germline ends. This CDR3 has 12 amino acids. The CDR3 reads CASSEDADTQYF. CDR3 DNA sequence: TGCGCCAGCAGTGAGGATGCAGATACGCAGTATTTT.

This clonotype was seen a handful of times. In nucleotides, the CDR3 is TGTGCCAGCAGGCCGGGACTCACAGAGAACAATGAGCAGTTCTTC. Amino acid sequence: CASRPGLTENNEQFF. The chain is built from TRBV12-3 or TRBV12-4 and TRBJ2-1; tentative D call: TRBD2 (6 bases). The CDR3 is made up of 15 amino acids. Trimming removed 6 bases at V and 5 bases at J, with 17 bases between.

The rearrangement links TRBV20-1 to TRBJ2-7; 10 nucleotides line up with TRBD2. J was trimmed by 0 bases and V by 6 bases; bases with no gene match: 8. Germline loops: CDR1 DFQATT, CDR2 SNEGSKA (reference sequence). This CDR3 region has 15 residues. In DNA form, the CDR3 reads TGCAGTGCGCCGAGGACTAGCGGAGGCTCCTACGAGCAGTACTTC. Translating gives CSAPRTSGGSYEQYF.

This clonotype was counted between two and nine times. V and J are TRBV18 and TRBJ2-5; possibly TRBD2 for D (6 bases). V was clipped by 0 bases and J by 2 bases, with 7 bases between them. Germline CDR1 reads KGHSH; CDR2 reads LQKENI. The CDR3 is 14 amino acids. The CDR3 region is CASSPPSGQETQYF. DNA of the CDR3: TGTGCCAGCTCACCACCCAGCGGGCAAGAGACCCAGTACTTC.

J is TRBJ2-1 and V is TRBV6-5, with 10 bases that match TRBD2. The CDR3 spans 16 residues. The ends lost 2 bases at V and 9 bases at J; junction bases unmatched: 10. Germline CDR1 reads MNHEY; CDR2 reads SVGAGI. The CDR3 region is CASSYVAPAGGGEQFF. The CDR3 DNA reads TGTGCCAGCAGTTACGTGGCCCCAGCGGGAGGGGGTGAGCAGTTCTTC.

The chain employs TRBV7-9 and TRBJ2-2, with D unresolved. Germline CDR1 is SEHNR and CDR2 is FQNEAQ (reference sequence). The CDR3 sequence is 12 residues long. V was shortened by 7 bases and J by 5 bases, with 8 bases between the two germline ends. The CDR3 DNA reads TGTGCCAGCAACCGTTATACCGGGGAGCTGTTTTTT. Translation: CASNRYTGELFF.

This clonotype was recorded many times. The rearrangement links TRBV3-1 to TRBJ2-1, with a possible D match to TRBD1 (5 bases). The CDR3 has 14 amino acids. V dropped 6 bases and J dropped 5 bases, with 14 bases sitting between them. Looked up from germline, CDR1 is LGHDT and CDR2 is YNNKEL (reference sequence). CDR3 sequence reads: CASRLLGQNNEQFF. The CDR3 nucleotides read TGTGCCAGCAGATTGTTGGGGCAGAACAATGAGCAGTTCTTC.

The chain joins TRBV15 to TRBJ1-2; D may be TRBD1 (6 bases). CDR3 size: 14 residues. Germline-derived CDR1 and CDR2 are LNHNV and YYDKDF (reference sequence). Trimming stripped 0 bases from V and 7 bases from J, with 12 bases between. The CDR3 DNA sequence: TGTGCCACCAGCAGAGATTCACAGGGTTCTGGCTACACCTTC. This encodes CATSRDSQGSGYTF.

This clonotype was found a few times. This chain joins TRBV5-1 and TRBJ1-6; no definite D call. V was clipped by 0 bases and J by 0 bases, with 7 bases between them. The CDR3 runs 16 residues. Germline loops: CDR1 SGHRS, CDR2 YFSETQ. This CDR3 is CASSLEAASYNSPLHF. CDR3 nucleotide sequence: TGCGCCAGCAGCTTGGAGGCCGCCTCCTATAATTCACCCCTCCACTTT.